This T cell receptor (beta chain) was obtained from a study of blood T cell repertoires in COVID-19. Whole-study context: Whether acute or convalescent, the COVID-19 samples came from the United States, Italy and Spain. T cells, B-cell-depleted T cells, or PBMCs provided the cDNA or gDNA that served as material.

Under the authors' procedure: Reference gene primer amplification gave estimated nucleated cell counts. The table came from immunoSEQ multiplex PCR; TCRdb's copy has only in-frame clones and leaves some out. The V and J calls and the clone size are those of that table, but D and trimming were determined from the DNA. The data contain fewer than 350,000 clones, around four fifths of them seen just once; the ten biggest clones take up 4% to 5%. The V gene's germline CDR1 is KGHSH and CDR2 LQKENI. V trimming: 6 bases; J trimming: 8 bases; junction bases outside the gene matches: 9. This CDR3 comprises 14 residues.

V gene TRBV18 combines with J gene TRBJ1-4; 7 nucleotides agree with TRBD1. The sample was peripheral blood. The clonotype was recovered from a woman aged 45-60 years with active or convalescent COVID-19. CDR3 region: CASSETGTREKLFF. The CDR3 DNA follows: TGTGCCAGCTCGGAGACAGGGACTCGAGAAAAACTGTTTTTT.